The entry that follows covers one T cell receptor beta chain sequence. This clonotype was seen repeatedly, ten times or more. The antigen it recognizes is unknown. No much larger clone exists at a distance of one base, and base qualities are not known. This specimen comes from a study of T cells of healthy individuals (dated by TCRdb to 2017 to 2018). Reading the germline V gene (reference sequence) gives CDR1 DFQATT and CDR2 SNEGSKA. There are 20 amino acids in the CDR3, from cysteine to phenylalanine inclusive. Only the CDR3 portion is preserved as DNA: 60 bases, with reading frame beginning at the first base. Germline trimming: 3 bases from V, 0 bases from J; junction bases outside gene matches: 15. Libraries were constructed by 5' RACE. Sequencing instrument: Illumina MiSeq. Clones were called with MiXCR by TCRdb after fastp trimmed the public reads at Q25, and only in-frame beta chains were retained. Identical CDR3 proteins give one entry, which carries the most common genes and DNA. The sample records 53,000 or so distinct CDR3 sequences, about 14% of which are singletons. The ten largest clones take up about 15% of the sample.

The sequence joins TRBV20-1 to TRBJ2-6, and TRBD2 matches 9 of the central bases. This TCR came from a human donor in good health. The DNA sequence follows: TGCAGTGCTAGGGGAGCCTTCGGACTAGCGTCCCTCTCTGGGGCCAACGTCCTGACTTTC. It translates as CSARGAFGLASLSGANVLTF.